These 23 T cell receptor beta chains came from one sample sequenced in a study of Graves' ophthalmopathy and Graves' hyperthyroidism. RNA transcripts served as template for amplifying TCR beta CDR3 sequences. First-round RT-PCR with HTBI primers preceded a second-round multiplex PCR. TCRdb reprocessed the multiplex PCR reads via MiXCR and lists one record per CDR3 protein. The table lists roughly 1.1 million distinct CDR3 sequences, roughly 35% of them singletons, with around 10% in the top ten. Sequenced material: peripheral blood or thyroid tissue (not recorded which). All receptors come from an adult man with Graves' hyperthyroidism.

This clonotype was seen repeatedly, ten times or more. This chain connects TRBV6-5 to TRBJ1-6, with unresolved D. V was shortened by 5 bases and J by 5 bases, with 7 bases between the two germline ends. The CDR3 covers 13 residues. CDR1 is MNHEY, CDR2 SVGAGI, per germline. The CDR3 protein is CASSPQDNSPLHF. The CDR3 DNA sequence: TGTGCCAGCAGTCCGCAGGATAATTCACCCCTCCACTTT.

This clonotype showed up many times. This chain connects TRBV7-9 to TRBJ2-7, with a weak D call TRBD1 (7 bases). The CDR3 has 12 amino acids. Germline assignment: CDR1 SEHNR and CDR2 FQNEAQ (reference sequence). The CDR3 loop is CSVGGTEHEQYF. The CDR3 DNA reads TGTTCCGTTGGGGGGACAGAGCACGAGCAGTACTTC. Full variable domain (rest looked up from reference TRBV7-9 and TRBJ2-7): DTGVSQNPRHKITKRGQNVTFRCDPISEHNRLYWYRQTLGQGPEFLTYFQNEAQLEKSRLLSDRFSAERPKGSFSTLEIQRTEQGDSAMYLCSVGGTEHEQYFGPGTRLTVT.

The CDR3: CASRPRETNEQYF. The CDR3 coding sequence is TGTGCCAGCCGCCCGAGGGAAACTAACGAGCAGTACTTC. The rearrangement links TRBV19 to TRBJ2-7, with a possible D match to TRBD2 (5 bases). CDR3 length equals 13 residues. V was cut by 9 bases and J by 5 bases, with 17 bases left in between. CDR1 LNHDA and CDR2 SQIVND come from the germline V gene (reference sequence).

This clonotype was observed many times. This chain connects TRBV12-3 or TRBV12-4 to TRBJ2-7; either TRBD1 or TRBD2 may supply D (5 bases each). The CDR3 is made up of 15 amino acids. V was shortened by 3 bases and J by 6 bases, with 18 bases between the two germline ends. The CDR3 DNA sequence: TGTGCCAGCAGTTTTGGTGGGACGGTACCAGCCGAGCAGTACTTC. Amino acids: CASSFGGTVPAEQYF.

The gene calls are TRBV12-3 or TRBV12-4 and TRBJ1-6; D is unclear. The CDR3 is 16 amino acids. The V gene lost 5 bases and the J gene lost 6 bases, with 17 bases spanning the gap. The CDR3 coding sequence is TGTGCCAGCAGTCTGAACCTTGACGAGCGTAATTCACCCCTCCACTTT. Translated: CASSLNLDERNSPLHF.

The genes are TRBV24-1 and TRBJ1-1; a possible D gene is TRBD1 (5 bases). The V gene's germline CDR1 is KGHDR and CDR2 SFDVKD. There are 13 residues in the CDR3. V dropped 4 bases and J dropped 0 bases, with 5 bases sitting between them. This CDR3 reads CATSEGVNTEAFF. CDR3 DNA: TGTGCCACCAGTGAGGGGGTGAACACTGAAGCTTTCTTT.

In its sample, this clonotype was seen once. The germline gene is not matched at one end of the junction; a read error may be the cause. This chain uses TRBV10-3 with TRBJ1-5; 7 bases are a match to TRBD1. The CDR3 contains 14 residues. CDR1 ENHRY and CDR2 SYGVKD come from the germline V gene. The CDR3 here is CASSATTGNQPQHF. The CDR3 bases are TGTGCCAGCAGTGCGACGACAGGGAACCAGCCCCAGCATTTT.

As to this clonotype: The junction differs from germline at one of its ends, possibly a read error. This chain connects TRBV12-3 or TRBV12-4 to TRBJ2-5; 13 bases fit TRBD2. The CDR3 loop spans 16 amino acids. CDR3 nucleotides: TGTGCCAGCAGTTTTAGGACTAGCGGGGGCCAAGAGACCCAGCACTTC. Its protein is CASSFRTSGGQETQHF.

On this clonotype itself: An end of the junction does not agree with germline; a read error may underlie this. CDR3 amino acids: CASSLGTVSGNTKYF. The CDR3 DNA sequence: TGCGCCAGCAGCTTGGGGACAGTCTCTGGAAACACCAAATATTTT. The chain employs TRBV5-1 and TRBJ1-3; D may be TRBD1 (6 bases). The CDR3 sequence is 15 residues long. Germline-derived CDR1 and CDR2 are SGHRS and YFSETQ.

This clonotype was picked up a small number of times. This chain joins TRBV6-1 and TRBJ1-2; no clear D. This CDR3 is 15 amino acids long. CDR1 and CDR2 (germline): MNHNS, SASEGT. The V and J ends lost 5 bases and 5 bases respectively, with 18 bases between them. CDR3 residues: CASSPRKTSRYGYTF. In nucleotides, the CDR3 is TGTGCCAGCAGTCCAAGAAAGACGTCGAGGTATGGCTACACCTTC.

The chain couples TRBV7-9 to TRBJ2-7; D may match TRBD1 or TRBD2 (6 bases each). With 1 base removed from V and 1 base from J, the gap between germline ends came to 14 bases. CDR3 length: 16 residues. CDR1 and CDR2 from the germline V gene are SEHNR and FQNEAQ (reference sequence). The CDR3 DNA follows: TGTGCCAGCAGCTTAGTTGGAGGGGGTAATTCCTACGAGCAGTACTTC. Its protein product is CASSLVGGGNSYEQYF.

This chain connects TRBV2 to TRBJ1-1; perhaps TRBD1 as D (5 bases). Trimming stripped 8 bases from V and 8 bases from J, with 18 bases between. Germline V lookup: CDR1 SNHLY, CDR2 FYNNEI. The CDR3 runs to 13 residues. The CDR3 DNA sequence: TGTGCCAGCTCACAGGTATGGCGTCAAGAAGCTTTCTTT. Translated, it gives CASSQVWRQEAFF.

There are many counts of this clonotype. This chain connects TRBV5-5 to TRBJ1-3; D is ambiguous. V was shortened by 0 bases and J by 2 bases, with 9 bases between the two germline ends. Germline lookup yields CDR1 SGHKS and CDR2 YYEKEE (reference sequence). CDR3 length equals 15 residues. The CDR3 coding sequence is TGTGCCAGCAGCTTGGCCGGCGGGACTGGAAACACCATATATTTT. Its translation: CASSLAGGTGNTIYF.

This clonotype came up a few times. V usage is TRBV11-2 and J usage is TRBJ1-4; D ambiguous. The CDR3 sequence is 11 residues long. Between the trimmed V and J ends, which lost 3 bases and 8 bases, there was a span of 4 bases. Germline loops: CDR1 SGHAT, CDR2 FQNNGV. The CDR3 spells CASSFKEKLFF. The CDR3 DNA sequence: TGTGCCAGCAGCTTTAAGGAAAAACTGTTTTTT.

The rearrangement uses TRBV4-3 and TRBJ2-5, with TRBD1 identical over 10 bases. This CDR3 is built from 16 residues. V dropped 0 bases and J dropped 4; count of bases not matched to a gene: 5. Germline V lookup: CDR1 LGHNA, CDR2 YSLEER. CDR3 sequence reads: CASSQERDRGPETQYF. In nucleotides, the CDR3 is TGCGCCAGCAGCCAAGAACGTGACAGGGGGCCAGAGACCCAGTACTTC.

The gene calls are TRBV7-8 and TRBJ2-7; a possible D gene is TRBD1 (5 bases). The germline CDR1 and CDR2 sequences are SGHVS and FQNEAQ. This CDR3 contains 16 residues. The germline V and J ends were trimmed by 4 bases and 2 bases, with 18 bases remaining between them. CDR3 nucleotides: TGTGCCAGCAGCTCCTCCAGACAGCTACCGACCTACGAGCAGTACTTC. Amino acids: CASSSSRQLPTYEQYF.

The chain links TRBV25-1 to TRBJ1-3; TRBD1 aligns across 9 bases. CDR3 length: 14 residues. The V and J ends lost 4 bases and 8 bases, in that order; junction bases with no gene match: 6. The germline CDR1 and CDR2 sequences are MGHDK and SYGVNS. The CDR3 sequence is CASSGDRAGYTIYF. CDR3 nucleotides: TGTGCCAGCAGTGGGGACAGGGCGGGCTACACCATATATTTT. Drawing the rest from reference TRBV25-1 and TRBJ1-3, the complete variable domain is EADIYQTPRYLVIGTGKKITLECSQTMGHDKMYWYQQDPGMELHLIHYSYGVNSTEKGDLSSESTVSRIRTEHFPLTLESARPSHTSQYLCASSGDRAGYTIYFGEGSWLTVV.

This clonotype turned up a few times. The rearrangement uses TRBV5-6 and TRBJ2-7, with 7 bases matching TRBD2. Germline CDR1 is SGHDT and CDR2 is YYEEEE. V lost 4 bases, J lost 12 bases, and 16 bases stayed unmatched. The CDR3 covers 14 residues. In DNA form, the CDR3 reads TGTGCCAGCAGCGGTGGTGTTAGCGGGTTTCAGCTGTACTTC. It yields the protein CASSGGVSGFQLYF.

The CDR3 DNA reads as TGCGCCAGCAGCTTGGATGGTCGGGTCGGGAACACTGAAGCTTTCTTT. This encodes CASSLDGRVGNTEAFF. The V gene is TRBV5-1, the J gene TRBJ1-1; no reliable D call. This CDR3 is built from 16 residues. The ends were cut back, 0 bases at V and 1 base at J, with 13 bases in the middle. Germline values: CDR1 SGHRS, CDR2 YFSETQ.

This clonotype was seen more than once but under ten times. CDR3 sequence reads: CALWGFSSTDTQYF. The CDR3 DNA follows: TGTGCTCTCTGGGGCTTCTCTAGCACAGATACGCAGTATTTT. The chain recombines TRBV25-1 with TRBJ2-3; D perhaps matches TRBD1 (5 bases). There are 14 residues in the CDR3. Germline V gene sequence: CDR1 MGHDK, CDR2 SYGVNS. Variable domain in full (rest from reference TRBV25-1 and TRBJ2-3): EADIYQTPRYLVIGTGKKITLECSQTMGHDKMYWYQQDPGMELHLIHYSYGVNSTEKGDLSSESTVSRIRTEHFPLTLESARPSHTSQYLCALWGFSSTDTQYFGPGTRLTVL.

This rearrangement joins TRBV2 to TRBJ2-7; 8 bases align to TRBD2. Germline CDR1 reads SNHLY; CDR2 reads FYNNEI. This CDR3 has 14 amino acids. With V trimmed by 6 bases and J by 5 bases, 9 bases remained unmatched. The CDR3 DNA sequence: TGTGCCAGCAGATCCAGCGGGAGTCTCCACGAGCAGTACTTC. It specifies CASRSSGSLHEQYF.

The sample holds many counts of this clonotype. V and J are TRBV24-1 and TRBJ2-2, with 9 bases lining up with TRBD2. Looked up from germline, CDR1 is KGHDR and CDR2 is SFDVKD. This CDR3 spans 16 amino acids. After removal of 3 bases from V and 6 bases from J, the junction contained 7 bases not matched to a gene. The CDR3 nucleotides are TGTGCCACCAGTGATCCTGGCGCGGGAGGGGCCGGGGAGCTGTTTTTT. It specifies CATSDPGAGGAGELFF.

Concerning this clonotype itself: One end of the junction varies from germline; a read error may be responsible. The chain carries TRBV19 and TRBJ2-5, with 10 bases aligning to TRBD2. The germline gives CDR1 LNHDA, CDR2 SQIVND (reference sequence). The CDR3 consists of 12 residues. This chain's CDR3 is CAGRLAGETQYF. The CDR3 region has the DNA TGTGCCGGTAGACTAGCGGGAGAGACCCAGTACTTC.